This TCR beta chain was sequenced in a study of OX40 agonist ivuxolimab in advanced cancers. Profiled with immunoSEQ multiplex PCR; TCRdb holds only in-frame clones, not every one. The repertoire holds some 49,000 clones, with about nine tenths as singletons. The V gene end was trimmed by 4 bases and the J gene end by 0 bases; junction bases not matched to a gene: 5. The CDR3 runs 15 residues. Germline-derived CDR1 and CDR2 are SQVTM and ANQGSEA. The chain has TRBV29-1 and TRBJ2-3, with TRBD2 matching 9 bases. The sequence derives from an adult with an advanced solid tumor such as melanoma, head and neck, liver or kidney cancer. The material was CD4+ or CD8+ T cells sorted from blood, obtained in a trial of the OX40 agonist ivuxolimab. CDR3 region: CSVVWRGGSTDTQYF. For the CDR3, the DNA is TGCAGCGTTGTATGGCGGGGGGGCAGCACAGATACGCAGTATTTT.